Below, 19 T cell receptor beta chains from the same sample are listed, as sequenced in a study of cytomegalovirus exposure and HLA in healthy donors. Assay: immunoSEQ multiplex PCR; the TCRdb copy retains only in-frame clones and omits some. This sample carries 200,000 to 300,000 clones, around 90% of them seen once, and the ten largest clones take approximately 3.1%. Sequenced sample: PBMCs. These receptors came from a woman aged 30 to 39 in good health and CMV-seronegative.

V gene TRBV2 combines with J gene TRBJ2-3; 7 nucleotides agree with TRBD2. J lost 4 bases, V lost 3 bases, and 7 bases had no gene match. This CDR3 is built from 15 residues. In germline, CDR1 is SNHLY, CDR2 FYNNEI. The CDR3 is CASSEERDGADTQYF. The CDR3 region has the DNA TGTGCCAGCAGTGAGGAGCGGGATGGGGCAGATACGCAGTATTTT.

The sample holds one count of this clone. The chain combines TRBV13 with TRBJ2-7; 8 nucleotides agree with TRBD2. CDR1 and CDR2 (germline): PRHDT, FYEKMQ (reference sequence). The ends lost 5 bases at V and 7 bases at J; junction bases unmatched: 16. This CDR3 is built from 16 residues. The CDR3 sequence is CASSRKTAGDSGEQYF. CDR3 nucleotide sequence: TGTGCCAGCAGCCGAAAGACAGCGGGAGACTCGGGTGAGCAGTACTTC.

CDR3 bases: TGTGCCAGCAGCAACCGCATCCAGGGCGTCCTTCCTGGGGCCAACGTCCTGACTTTC. This gives the protein CASSNRIQGVLPGANVLTF. The genes are TRBV21-1 and TRBJ2-6; the table's D call, TRBD1, has no DNA check behind it. TRBV21-1 is designated a pseudogene. The CDR3 is 19 residues long.

The chain recombines TRBV2 with TRBJ2-2; possible D gene TRBD2, 6 bases. Germline CDR1 and CDR2: SNHLY and FYNNEI. Deletions cut 6 bases from V and 2 bases from J, with 13 bases between. The CDR3 is made up of 15 amino acids. CDR3: CASSPLASNTGELFF. The CDR3 coding sequence is TGTGCCAGCAGCCCCCTAGCGTCCAACACCGGGGAGCTGTTTTTT.

V usage is TRBV14 and J usage is TRBJ2-7, with 9 bases matching TRBD1. The trim removed 3 bases at V and 6 bases at J, leaving 9 bases unmatched. Germline V lookup: CDR1 SGHDN, CDR2 FVKESK. The length of the CDR3 is 15 residues. DNA of the CDR3: TGTGCCAGCAGCCAGACCGGGACAGGGCCTTCCGAGCAGTACTTC. Translating it yields CASSQTGTGPSEQYF.

V and J are TRBV18 and TRBJ1-1, with 8 bases aligning to TRBD1. Germline V gene sequence: CDR1 KGHSH, CDR2 LQKENI. With V trimmed by 2 bases and J by 10 bases, 9 bases remained unmatched. The CDR3 spans 14 residues. CDR3 sequence reads: CASSPADPTGGAFF. The CDR3 coding sequence is TGTGCCAGCTCACCAGCGGACCCAACAGGGGGAGCTTTCTTT.

The chain's CDR3 is CASSPQASGTYNEQFF. The CDR3 nucleotides read TGCGCCAGCAGCCCCCAGGCTAGCGGAACCTACAATGAGCAGTTCTTC. The chain is built from TRBV5-1 and TRBJ2-1, with 7 bases aligning to TRBD2. CDR3 length: 16 amino acids. The V gene end was trimmed by 4 bases and the J gene end by 2 bases; junction bases not matched to a gene: 9. Germline V gene sequence: CDR1 SGHRS, CDR2 YFSETQ.

The gene calls are TRBV9 and TRBJ2-1; unclear D gene. The CDR3 extends over 15 amino acids. V was trimmed by 4 bases and J by 7 bases, leaving 18 bases between them. Looked up from germline, CDR1 is SGDLS and CDR2 is YYNGEE. This CDR3 is CASSPEWTTLNEQFF. The CDR3 coding sequence is TGTGCCAGCAGCCCTGAGTGGACCACTCTAAATGAGCAGTTCTTC.

The genes are TRBV7-3 and TRBJ2-1; D might be TRBD2 (5 bases). V lost 1 base and J lost 0, with 10 bases in between. Germline V gives CDR1 SGHTA, CDR2 FQGTGA. The CDR3 consists of 16 residues. The CDR3 spells CASSLNGADSYNEQFF. CDR3 coding DNA: TGTGCCAGCAGCTTAAATGGAGCGGACTCCTACAATGAGCAGTTCTTC.

The J gene is TRBJ2-7, the V gene TRBV19; no reliable D call. The length of the CDR3 is 13 residues. Per germline, CDR1 LNHDA and CDR2 SQIVND (reference sequence). V was cut by 3 bases and J by 2 bases, with 8 bases left in between. For the CDR3, the DNA is TGTGCCAGTAGTATGTCTAGAACCTACGAGCAGTACTTC. Its protein is CASSMSRTYEQYF. Variable domain in full (rest from reference TRBV19 and TRBJ2-7): DGGITQSPKYLFRKEGQNVTLSCEQNLNHDAMYWYRQDPGQGLRLIYYSQIVNDFQKGDIAEGYSVSREKKESFPLTVTSAQKNPTAFYLCASSMSRTYEQYFGPGTRLTVT.

The V and J genes are TRBV28 and TRBJ2-5; a possible D gene is TRBD1 (5 bases). The V end was cut by 5 bases, the J end by 5 bases, with 12 bases between. Germline V CDR1 and CDR2: MDHEN, SYDVKM. The CDR3 is 13 residues long. The CDR3 DNA is TGTGCCAGCAGTATGCAGGGTGTTGAGACCCAGTACTTC. Translation: CASSMQGVETQYF.

The chain links TRBV27 to TRBJ2-1, with 9 positions matching TRBD2. With 3 bases clipped from V and 2 bases from J, the junction kept 5 bases outside the gene matches. In germline, CDR1 is MNHEY, CDR2 SMNVEV (reference sequence). The CDR3 extends over 16 amino acids. Here the CDR3 reads CASSLLREGPYNEQFF. The CDR3 coding sequence is TGTGCCAGCAGTTTGTTGCGGGAGGGCCCCTACAATGAGCAGTTCTTC.

V usage is TRBV9 and J usage is TRBJ2-7; 7 bases agree with TRBD1. Germline CDR1 is SGDLS and CDR2 is YYNGEE. This CDR3 comprises 15 residues. V shed 2 bases and J 2 bases; nucleotides not matched to a gene: 7. CDR3 DNA: TGTGCCAGCAGCGTTAGAGGGGGCGCACCCTACGAGCAGTACTTC. The encoded protein is CASSVRGGAPYEQYF.

The chain carries TRBV18 and TRBJ2-1; 7 nucleotides align to TRBD1. Unmatched junction bases numbered 6, after V lost 3 bases and J lost 10 bases. Germline lookup yields CDR1 KGHSH and CDR2 LQKENI. This CDR3 contains 13 residues. This CDR3 reads CASSPTGTSEQFF. CDR3 sequence (DNA): TGTGCCAGCTCACCGACAGGGACCAGCGAGCAGTTCTTC.

In its sample, this clone was seen a few times. The V gene is TRBV9, the J gene TRBJ2-2; no firm D call. This CDR3 comprises 12 residues. The germline CDR1 and CDR2 sequences are SGDLS and YYNGEE. Trimming took 0 bases from V and 7 from J, leaving 4 bases between them. Here the CDR3 DNA reads TGTGCCAGCAGCGTAGTTCACGGGGAGCTGTTTTTT. Residues: CASSVVHGELFF.

V usage is TRBV9 and J usage is TRBJ2-1; 16 nucleotides line up with TRBD2. V was clipped by 3 bases and J by 3 bases; unmatched bases: 3. The CDR3 totals 17 residues. The germline V gene has CDR1 SGDLS and CDR2 YYNGEE. CDR3 in amino acids: CASSGGLAGGHYNEQFF. Written as DNA, the CDR3 is TGTGCCAGCAGCGGGGGACTAGCGGGAGGGCACTACAATGAGCAGTTCTTC.

V and J are TRBV29-1 and TRBJ2-5; tentative D call: TRBD2 (6 bases). Germline V gene lookup returns CDR1 SQVTM and CDR2 ANQGSEA. Trimming cost V 5 bases and J 8 bases, with 18 bases left between them. This CDR3 is built from 13 residues. The CDR3 here is CSVCSASGETQYF. CDR3 nucleotide sequence: TGCAGCGTTTGTTCCGCATCGGGAGAAACCCAGTACTTC.

The chain is built from TRBV10-3 and TRBJ1-1; D is perhaps TRBD1 (5 bases). V shed 5 bases and J shed 3 bases, with 7 bases lying between them. Germline CDR1 is ENHRY and CDR2 is SYGVKD. The CDR3 length is 12 residues. This CDR3 is CAISRDDTEAFF. Here the CDR3 DNA reads TGTGCCATCAGTCGGGACGACACTGAAGCTTTCTTT.

The J gene is TRBJ2-2, the V gene TRBV2; 9 bases map to TRBD1. J was trimmed by 5 bases and V by 6 bases; bases with no gene match: 13. CDR1 is SNHLY, CDR2 FYNNEI, per germline. The CDR3 covers 17 residues. The CDR3 DNA follows: TGTGCCAGCAGCAGGACAGGGGACGCCGCCTGGACCGGGGAGCTGTTTTTT. Translating it yields CASSRTGDAAWTGELFF.